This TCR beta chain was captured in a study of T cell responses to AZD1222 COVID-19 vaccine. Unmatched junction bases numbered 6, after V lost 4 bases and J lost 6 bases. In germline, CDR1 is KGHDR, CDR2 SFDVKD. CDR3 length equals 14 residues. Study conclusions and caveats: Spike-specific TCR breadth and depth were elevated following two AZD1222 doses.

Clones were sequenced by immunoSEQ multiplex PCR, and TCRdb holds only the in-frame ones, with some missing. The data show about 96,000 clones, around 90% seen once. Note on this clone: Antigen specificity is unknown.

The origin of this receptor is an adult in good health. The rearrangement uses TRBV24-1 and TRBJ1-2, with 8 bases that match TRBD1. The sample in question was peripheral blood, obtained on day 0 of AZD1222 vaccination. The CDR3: CATSDVDRANGYTF. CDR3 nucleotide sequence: TGTGCCACCAGTGACGTGGACAGGGCAAATGGCTACACCTTC.